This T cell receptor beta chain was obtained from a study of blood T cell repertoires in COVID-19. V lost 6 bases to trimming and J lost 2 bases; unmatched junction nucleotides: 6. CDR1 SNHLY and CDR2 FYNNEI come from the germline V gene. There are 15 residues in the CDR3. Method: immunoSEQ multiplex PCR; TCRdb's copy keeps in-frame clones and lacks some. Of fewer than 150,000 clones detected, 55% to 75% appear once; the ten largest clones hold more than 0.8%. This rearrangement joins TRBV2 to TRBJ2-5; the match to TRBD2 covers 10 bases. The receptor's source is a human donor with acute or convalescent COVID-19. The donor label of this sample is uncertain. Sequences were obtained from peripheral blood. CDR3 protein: CASSGSTSGQETQYF. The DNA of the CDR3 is TGTGCCAGCAGCGGGTCGACTAGCGGGCAAGAGACCCAGTACTTC.